This T cell receptor (beta chain) was identified in a study of read filtering for tumor transcriptome and immune sequencing (dated by TCRdb to between 2020 and 2021). In terms of the full investigation: Of the patients in the cohort, approximately 16 were male and more than 12 were female, and their mean age was 65.9 years, with a range of about 47 to 80. Whole-transcriptome libraries were prepared with the TruSeq RNA Access Library Prep Kit after DNase treatment. TCR-region mapped reads per sample ranged from about 3.5 to 11 million with IR-seq versus only about 85 to 1,300 with RNA-seq. By revised international staging, about 8 patients were R-ISS I, about 16 were R-ISS II and more than five were R-ISS III. One main goal was a read-filtering strategy for immune repertoire data, in particular deciding whether clonotypes backed by only one read should be removed. Using the same bone marrow samples, the study compared TCR repertoires obtained by targeted immune repertoire sequencing with those obtained by bulk whole-transcriptome sequencing. The investigation overall reported the following: The sorted CD138-negative fraction was composed of a mixed bone marrow immune population rather than of purified T cells. The correlation between IR-seq and RNA-seq shared clonotype proportions rose when single-read clonotypes were removed. Single-read clonotypes made up approximately 79% of clonotypes but only roughly 3.6% of total reads in IR-seq, compared with about 77% of clonotypes and about 44% of reads in RNA-seq. Clonotypes were captured by IR-seq at much higher depth and more reliably than by RNA-seq, and smaller IR-seq throughput was sufficient for identification of most shared clonotypes.

This clonotype has at least ten counts. It lacks a known antigen. There are no base qualities to consult, and no much larger clone falls within one base. The Immunoverse kit was used to build TCR libraries from roughly 0.4 ug RNA, with molecular barcoded adaptors covering alpha/delta and beta/gamma chains. TCR library preparation used the same RNA that was used for transcriptome sequencing. Sequencing of TCR libraries was carried out on an Illumina HiSeq 4000 with 2 x 150 cycles. As for the original processing: Using MiXCR, which included quality filtering and error correction, TCR reads were aligned to human V, D, J and C references and then assembled into CDR3 clonotypes. The tcR package in R was used to analyze clonotype counts and gene usage diversity. For inspection of raw mapping reads, RNA-seq reads were mapped by STAR aligner version 2.5.3a onto GRCh37 of the human genome. To test the effect of sequencing depth on detected clonotypes, IR-seq fastq files were randomly downsampled using Seqtk 1.3. TCRdb took the public reads, trimmed them with fastp at Q25, ran MiXCR for clone calling and kept in-frame beta chains. When rows share a CDR3 protein, they turn into one entry using the most common DNA and genes. The V and J calls and clone size come from TCRdb's table, not from the authors' own analysis. In this sample the table shows 85,000 to 100,000 distinct CDR3 sequences, roughly 21% of which occur a single time. Roughly an eighth of the sample comes from the top ten.

Every patient had bone marrow sampled at the time of active disease. Ficoll-Hypaque density gradient centrifugation was used to isolate bone marrow mononuclear cells. Myeloma plasma cells were removed and CD138-negative cells were collected by negative selection after labeling with CD138 magnetic microbeads on a MACS separator. Purity of the isolated cells was checked by flow cytometry on an Attune NxT using CD138 antibodies. Total RNA was extracted using TRIzol reagent and was quantified on a NanoDrop spectrophotometer. For each patient, the CD138-negative bone marrow sample underwent paired RNA-seq and IR-seq. From the cysteine up to the phenylalanine, the CDR3 has a length of 16 residues. Only CDR3 DNA is held: 48 bases, read in frame from base 1. V lost 0 bases and J lost 7 bases, and the count of bases not matched to a germline gene is 10. As encoded in the germline V gene (reference sequence), CDR1 is SEHNR while CDR2 is FQNEAQ.

This chain joins TRBV7-9 to TRBJ2-5; a stretch of 8 junction bases matches TRBD2. The clonotype comes from a donor aged 40 or over with multiple myeloma. The specimen was a population of CD138-negative cells sorted from bone marrow. The sample's cell subset or site label is to be understood as: bone marrow mononuclear cells depleted of CD138+ plasma/myeloma cells by negative magnetic selection. The CDR3 is CASSLAGTSAEVTQYF. The nucleotide sequence reads as follows: TGTGCCAGCAGCTTAGCCGGGACTAGTGCCGAAGTGACCCAGTACTTC. Beyond the CDR3, the reference TRBV7-9 and TRBJ2-5 genes provide the residues; the full variable domain reads: DTGVSQNPRHKITKRGQNVTFRCDPISEHNRLYWYRQTLGQGPEFLTYFQNEAQLEKSRLLSDRFSAERPKGSFSTLEIQRTEQGDSAMYLCASSLAGTSAEVTQYFGPGTRLLVL.